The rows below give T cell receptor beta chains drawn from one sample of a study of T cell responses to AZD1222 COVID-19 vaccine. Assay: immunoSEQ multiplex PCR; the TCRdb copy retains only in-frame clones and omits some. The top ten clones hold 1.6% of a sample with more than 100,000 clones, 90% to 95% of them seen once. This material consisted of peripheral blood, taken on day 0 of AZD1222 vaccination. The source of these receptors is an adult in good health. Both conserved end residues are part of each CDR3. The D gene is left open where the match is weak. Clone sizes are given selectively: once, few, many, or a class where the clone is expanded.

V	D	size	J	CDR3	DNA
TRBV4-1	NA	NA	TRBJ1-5	CASSQFRGNQPQHF	TGCGCCAGCAGCCAGTTTAGGGGGAATCAGCCCCAGCATTTT
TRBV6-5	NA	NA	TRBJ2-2	CASSPPGRTGELFF	TGTGCCAGCAGCCCCCCGGGTCGGACCGGGGAGCTGTTTTTT
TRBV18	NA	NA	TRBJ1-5	CASSPPAGFGQPQHF	TGTGCCAGCTCACCACCGGCGGGGTTCGGTCAGCCCCAGCATTTT
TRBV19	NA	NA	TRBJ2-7	CASSVDLGEQYF	TGTGCCAGTAGTGTCGATCTGGGCGAGCAGTACTTC
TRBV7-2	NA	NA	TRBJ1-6	CASTDEGLSDSPLHF	TGTGCCAGCACCGACGAGGGTCTGTCCGATTCACCCCTCCACTTT
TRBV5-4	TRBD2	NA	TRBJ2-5	CASSFPLAGQETQYF	TGTGCCAGCAGCTTCCCCCTAGCGGGGCAAGAGACCCAGTACTTC
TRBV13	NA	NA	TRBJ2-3	CASSSRGRGTDTQYF	TGTGCCAGCAGCTCCCGTGGCAGGGGCACAGATACGCAGTATTTT
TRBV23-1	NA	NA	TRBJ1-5	CASSQFLPWVDEGNQPQHF	TGCGCCAGCAGTCAATTCCTCCCATGGGTGGACGAAGGCAATCAGCCCCAGCATTTT
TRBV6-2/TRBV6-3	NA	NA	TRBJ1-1	CASSYLWDTAEAFF	TGTGCCAGCAGTTACCTGTGGGACACTGCTGAAGCTTTCTTT
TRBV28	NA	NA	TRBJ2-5	CASSFGSETQYF	TGTGCCAGCAGTTTTGGGTCAGAGACCCAGTACTTC
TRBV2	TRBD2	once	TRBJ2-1	CASSEHSGGNEQFF	TGTGCCAGCAGTGAACATAGCGGGGGAAATGAGCAGTTCTTC
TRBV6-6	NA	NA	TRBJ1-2	CATSRETYGYTF	TGTGCCACCTCAAGGGAAACCTATGGCTACACCTTC
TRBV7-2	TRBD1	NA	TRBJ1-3	CASSSSGGFSGNTIYF	TGTGCCAGCAGCTCATCAGGGGGATTCTCTGGAAACACCATATATTTT
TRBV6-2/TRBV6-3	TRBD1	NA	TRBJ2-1	CASSYRDRGLANEQFF	TGTGCCAGCAGTTACAGGGACAGGGGTTTGGCCAATGAGCAGTTCTTC
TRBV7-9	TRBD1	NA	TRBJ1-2	CASSLGTGDSYGYTF	TGTGCCAGCAGCTTAGGAACAGGGGATAGCTATGGCTACACCTTC
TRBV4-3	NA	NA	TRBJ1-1	CASSREDRNTEAFF	TGCGCCAGCAGCCGAGAAGACAGGAACACTGAAGCTTTCTTT
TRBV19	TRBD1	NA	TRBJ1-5	CASTPGTAHNQPQHF	TGTGCCAGTACCCCAGGGACAGCACACAATCAGCCCCAGCATTTT
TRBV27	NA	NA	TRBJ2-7	CASRRQLTIDSYEQYF	TGTGCCAGCAGGAGACAATTAACCATTGACAGTTACGAGCAGTACTTC
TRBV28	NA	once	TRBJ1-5	CASHSWGGSSNQPQHF	TGTGCCAGCCACTCCTGGGGGGGGAGTAGCAATCAGCCCCAGCATTTT
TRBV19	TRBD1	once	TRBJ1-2	CASSWGTGGPRDGYTF	TGTGCCAGTAGTTGGGGGACAGGGGGCCCAAGGGATGGCTACACCTTC
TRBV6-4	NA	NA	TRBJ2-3	CASTRDPGGADTQYF	TGTGCCAGCACCAGGGACCCGGGGGGCGCAGATACGCAGTATTTT
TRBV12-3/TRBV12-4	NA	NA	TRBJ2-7	CASRDQGGGQYF	TGTGCCAGCAGGGATCAGGGTGGTGGGCAGTACTTC
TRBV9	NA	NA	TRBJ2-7	CASSVGRDKNYEQYF	TGTGCCAGCAGCGTAGGAAGGGACAAAAACTACGAGCAGTACTTC
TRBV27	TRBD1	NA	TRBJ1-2	CASSHKIQGAPNGYTF	TGTGCCAGCAGTCACAAAATCCAGGGGGCGCCTAATGGCTACACCTTC
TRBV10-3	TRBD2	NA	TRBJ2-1	CAISGFSGGPNEQFF	TGTGCCATCAGTGGCTTTTCGGGAGGGCCGAATGAGCAGTTCTTC
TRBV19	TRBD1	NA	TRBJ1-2	CASSPSGQGYYGYTF	TGTGCCAGTAGTCCATCAGGACAGGGATATTATGGCTACACCTTC
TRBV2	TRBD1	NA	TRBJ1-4	CASSKTGPNEKLFF	TGTGCCAGCAGTAAGACAGGGCCTAATGAAAAACTGTTTTTT
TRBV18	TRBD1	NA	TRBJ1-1	CASSPNPTGAEAFF	TGTGCCAGCTCACCCAACCCCACAGGGGCTGAAGCTTTCTTT
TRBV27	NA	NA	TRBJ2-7	CASSFGVGGSHHEQYF	TGTGCCAGCAGTTTCGGGGTAGGAGGGAGTCACCACGAGCAGTACTTC
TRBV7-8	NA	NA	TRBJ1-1	CASSLVAGRAEAFF	TGTGCCAGCAGCTTAGTTGCAGGGCGGGCTGAAGCTTTCTTT
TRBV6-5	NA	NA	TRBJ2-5	CASRTGLETQYF	TGTGCCAGCAGAACAGGGTTAGAGACCCAGTACTTC
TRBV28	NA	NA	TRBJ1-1	CASGAQNTEAFF	TGTGCCAGCGGAGCACAGAACACTGAAGCTTTCTTT
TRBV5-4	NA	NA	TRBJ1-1	CASSLGGRGMNTEAFF	TGTGCCAGCAGCTTAGGAGGGCGGGGGATGAACACTGAAGCTTTCTTT
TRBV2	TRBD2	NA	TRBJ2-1	CASSEGTSGNNEQFF	TGTGCCAGCAGTGAAGGGACTAGCGGAAACAATGAGCAGTTCTTC
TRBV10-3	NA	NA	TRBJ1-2	CAIDNSGRANYGYTF	TGTGCCATCGATAATTCAGGGAGAGCCAACTATGGCTACACCTTC
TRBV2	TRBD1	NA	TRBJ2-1	CASMSDRYNEQFF	TGTGCCAGCATGTCGGACAGGTACAATGAGCAGTTCTTC
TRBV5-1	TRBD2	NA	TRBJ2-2	CASSWGGGRTGELFF	TGCGCCAGCAGCTGGGGCGGGGGACGGACCGGGGAGCTGTTTTTT
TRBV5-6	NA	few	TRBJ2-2	CASFGFRRGRPNTGELFF	TGTGCCAGCTTTGGGTTCCGACGCGGAAGACCGAACACCGGGGAGCTGTTTTTT
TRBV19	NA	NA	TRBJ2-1	CASSTYRVDFNVQFF	TGTGCCAGTAGTACCTACAGGGTCGATTTTAACGTACAGTTCTTC
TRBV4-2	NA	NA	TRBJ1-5	CASSQVSRDINQPQHF	TGTGCCAGCAGCCAGGTCTCCCGGGACATAAATCAGCCCCAGCATTTT
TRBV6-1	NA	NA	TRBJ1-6	CASSDVMGAGSPLHF	TGTGCCAGCAGTGACGTGATGGGGGCAGGATCACCCCTCCACTTT
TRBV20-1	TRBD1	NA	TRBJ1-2	CGATGSGYTF	TGCGGGGCGACAGGGAGTGGCTACACCTTC
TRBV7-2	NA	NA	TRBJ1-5	CASSLEPYSNQPQHF	TGTGCCAGCAGCTTAGAACCTTATAGCAATCAGCCCCAGCATTTT
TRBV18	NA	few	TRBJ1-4	CASSESTANEKLFF	TGTGCCAGCTCAGAATCCACAGCTAATGAAAAACTGTTTTTT